This T cell receptor (beta chain) appears in the sequencing data of a study of T cell clusters in autoimmune cytopenias. Findings and limits, study-wide: Physiological T cell clusters of healthy donors were apparently absent in primary autoimmune cytopenia patients.

Measured by frequency, this clonotype is medium-sized. Its antigen is unknown. TRB amplification used approximately 250 ng of peripheral blood genomic DNA. One tube held mixed TRB-A and TRB-B primer pools for touch-down PCR. Each CDR3 protein gets one entry in TCRdb, which reprocessed the multiplex PCR reads and gives no DNA. The listing contains 1,400 or so distinct CDR3 sequences. Per germline, CDR1 DFQATT and CDR2 SNEGSKA (reference sequence). This CDR3 is 13 amino acids long. V gene TRBV20-1 combines with J gene TRBJ1-2. This sequence originates from a human donor with an autoimmune cytopenia or autoimmune hepatitis (not recorded which). Sequenced material: peripheral blood. The CDR3 spells CSARGLAGYGYTF.